This TCR beta chain was captured in a study of blood T cell repertoires in COVID-19. Whole-study context: Samples representing acute and convalescent COVID-19 were sourced from the United States, Italy and Spain.

The CDR3 length is 14 residues. CDR1 MNHEY and CDR2 SMNVEV come from the germline V gene (reference sequence). V lost 0 bases, J lost 14 bases, and 19 bases lay in between. In the original workflow: The authors estimated nucleated cell counts from reference gene primer amplification. TCRdb's table, derived via immunoSEQ multiplex PCR, lists solely in-frame clones and lacks some. V and J calls and clone size are given by that table; D and trimming were obtained from the DNA. Of around 260,000 clones in the sample, around nine tenths were seen once. Sequencing was carried out using peripheral blood. This chain connects TRBV27 to TRBJ1-2; D unclear. The receptor was derived from a man in his forties who had recovered from COVID-19. CDR3 sequence: CASSLSLAGFPYTF. The CDR3 nucleotides read TGTGCCAGCAGTTTATCGTTGGCAGGATTCCCTTATACCTTC.